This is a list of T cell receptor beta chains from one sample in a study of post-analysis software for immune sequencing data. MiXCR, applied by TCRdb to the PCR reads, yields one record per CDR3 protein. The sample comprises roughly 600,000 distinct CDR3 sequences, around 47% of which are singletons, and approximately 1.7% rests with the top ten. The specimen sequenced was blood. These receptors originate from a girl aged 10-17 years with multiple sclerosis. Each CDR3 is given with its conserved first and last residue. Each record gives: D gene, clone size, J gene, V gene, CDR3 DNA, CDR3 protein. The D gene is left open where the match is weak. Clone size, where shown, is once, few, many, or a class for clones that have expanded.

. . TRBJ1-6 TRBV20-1 TGCAGTGCTAGTTGGGTGGATTCACCCCTCCACTTT CSASWVDSPLHF
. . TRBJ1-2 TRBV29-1 TGCAGCCCCGATCTTGATGGGGCAGGAGGTGGCTACACCTTC CSPDLDGAGGGYTF
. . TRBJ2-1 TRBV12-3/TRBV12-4 TGTGCCGGCAGTCCCCTTGACCTAGTAGGGCAGTTCTTC CAGSPLDLVGQFF
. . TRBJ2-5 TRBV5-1 TGCGCCAGCAGCACACTACGGACAGCAGAGACCCAGTACTTC CASSTLRTAETQYF
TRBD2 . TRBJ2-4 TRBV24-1 TGTGCCACCAGTGATTCAGGACTAGCGAGCTCCTACAATGAGCAGTACTTC CATSDSGLASSYNEQYF
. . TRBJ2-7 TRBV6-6 TGTGCCAGCAGCCGCGGGGCGGGGAGCTCCTACGAGCAGTACTTC CASSRGAGSSYEQYF
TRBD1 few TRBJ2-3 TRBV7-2 TGTGCCAGCGGTAGTGGACAGGGGGATACGGATACGCAGTATTTT CASGSGQGDTDTQYF
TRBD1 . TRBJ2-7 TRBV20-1 TGCAGTGCTTTATCCGGGACAGGGGACTACGAGCAGTACTTC CSALSGTGDYEQYF
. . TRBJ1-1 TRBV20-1 TGCAGTACGATTCAAGGGGCGAACACTGAAGCTTTCTTT CSTIQGANTEAFF
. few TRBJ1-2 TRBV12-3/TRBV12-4 TGTGCCAGCAGTTCCCAAAGGACAGCATTTTATGGCTACACCTTC CASSSQRTAFYGYTF
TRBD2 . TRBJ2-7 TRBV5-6 TGTGCCAGCAGCGATATGACTAGCGGGGGGCCCATCTACGAGCAGTACTTC CASSDMTSGGPIYEQYF
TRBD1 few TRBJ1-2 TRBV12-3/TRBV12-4 TGTGCCAGCAGTTTCGGGGACAGGGGCTCTGGCTACACCTTC CASSFGDRGSGYTF
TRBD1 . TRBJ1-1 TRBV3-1 TGTGCCAGCAGCCAGACAGGGAGGGACACTGAAGCTTTCTTT CASSQTGRDTEAFF
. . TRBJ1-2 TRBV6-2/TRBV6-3 TGTGCCAGCAGTTCAGAAGACTATGGCTACACCTTC CASSSEDYGYTF